This TCR beta chain was retrieved from a study of regulatory T cells in long-lasting Graves disease. Across the whole study: Patients met the persistent Graves' disease definition after over 5 years of antithyroid drugs with positive TSH receptor antibodies.

Combining iRepertoire HTBI primers with Arm-PCR of CDR3 regions, the authors built TCR beta libraries. From the multiplex PCR reads, TCRdb called clonotypes with MiXCR, one entry per CDR3 protein. In the table there are around 400,000 distinct CDR3 sequences, around 23% of which are singletons. CDR1 and CDR2 (germline): SNHLY, FYNNEI. CDR3 length: 14 amino acids. V shed 6 bases, J shed 4 bases, and the junction held 5 bases outside the gene matches. This clonotype turned up a few times. Time point indicated: persistent/refractory GD, antithyroid drugs over 5 years with positive TRAb. RNA extracted from PBMCs served as the sequencing template. Patients of an endocrinology department in Xi'an, China, were included.

The receptor was derived from a female donor with Graves disease. The source material was peripheral blood mononuclear cells (PBMCs), sampled when the disease was refractory, from a patient treated with antithyroid drugs. The chain has TRBV2 and TRBJ2-3; 9 nucleotides line up with TRBD1. The CDR3 nucleotides are TGTGCCAGCAGGCGGAGACAGGGGGCAGATACGCAGTATTTT. Translation: CASRRRQGADTQYF.